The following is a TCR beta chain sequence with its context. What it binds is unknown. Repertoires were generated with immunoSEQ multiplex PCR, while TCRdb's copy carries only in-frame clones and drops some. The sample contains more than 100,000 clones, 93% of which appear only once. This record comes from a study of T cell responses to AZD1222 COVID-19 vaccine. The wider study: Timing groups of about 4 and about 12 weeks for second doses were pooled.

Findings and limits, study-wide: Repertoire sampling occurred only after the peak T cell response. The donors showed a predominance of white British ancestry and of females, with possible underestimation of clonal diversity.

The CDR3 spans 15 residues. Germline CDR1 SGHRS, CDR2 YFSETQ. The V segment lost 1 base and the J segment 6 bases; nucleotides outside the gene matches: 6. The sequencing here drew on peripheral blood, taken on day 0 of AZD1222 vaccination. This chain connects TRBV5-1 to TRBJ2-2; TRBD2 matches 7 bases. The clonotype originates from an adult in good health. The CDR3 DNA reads TGCGCCAGCAGCTTGCGGGGGGAGCCTGCCGGGGAGCTGTTTTTT. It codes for CASSLRGEPAGELFF.